What follows are 3 T cell receptor beta chains derived from one specimen sequenced in a study of cytomegalovirus exposure and HLA in healthy donors. The PCR made use of 60 Vbeta and 13 Jbeta primers. Sequencing was performed with immunoSEQ multiplex PCR; in TCRdb, only in-frame clones are kept and a portion is missing. The sample comprises some 130,000 clones, roughly 9.6% of which are singletons, and approximately 7.5% rests with the top ten. The sequenced sample was PBMCs. Every receptor here comes from a middle-aged woman in good health and CMV-seropositive.

The genes are TRBV5-1 and TRBJ2-2; D possibly corresponds to TRBD1 (6 bases). V was trimmed by 3 bases and J by 5 bases, leaving 14 bases between them. CDR1 SGHRS and CDR2 YFSETQ come from the germline V gene. CDR3 length: 15 residues. This CDR3 is CASSWAGALTGELFF. CDR3 DNA sequence: TGCGCCAGCAGCTGGGCAGGGGCTTTGACCGGGGAGCTGTTTTTT.

This chain uses TRBV19 with TRBJ2-3, with 12 bases that match TRBD2. The CDR3 consists of 16 residues. CDR1 and CDR2 (germline): LNHDA, SQIVND (reference sequence). The J segment lost 3 bases and the V segment lost 3 bases, leaving 4 bases of the junction unmatched. The CDR3 sequence is CASSIRTSGGTDTQYF. CDR3 coding DNA: TGTGCCAGTAGTATTCGCACTAGCGGGGGGACAGATACGCAGTATTTT.

This clone was seen only a few times. The rearrangement joins TRBV2 to TRBJ1-1; 10 nucleotides align to TRBD1. With 5 bases clipped from V and 1 base from J, the junction kept 1 base outside the gene matches. CDR1 and CDR2 from the germline V gene are SNHLY and FYNNEI. CDR3 length: 14 amino acids. CDR3 loop: CASSRTGGNTEAFF. CDR3 DNA: TGTGCCAGCAGTCGGACAGGGGGGAACACTGAAGCTTTCTTT.